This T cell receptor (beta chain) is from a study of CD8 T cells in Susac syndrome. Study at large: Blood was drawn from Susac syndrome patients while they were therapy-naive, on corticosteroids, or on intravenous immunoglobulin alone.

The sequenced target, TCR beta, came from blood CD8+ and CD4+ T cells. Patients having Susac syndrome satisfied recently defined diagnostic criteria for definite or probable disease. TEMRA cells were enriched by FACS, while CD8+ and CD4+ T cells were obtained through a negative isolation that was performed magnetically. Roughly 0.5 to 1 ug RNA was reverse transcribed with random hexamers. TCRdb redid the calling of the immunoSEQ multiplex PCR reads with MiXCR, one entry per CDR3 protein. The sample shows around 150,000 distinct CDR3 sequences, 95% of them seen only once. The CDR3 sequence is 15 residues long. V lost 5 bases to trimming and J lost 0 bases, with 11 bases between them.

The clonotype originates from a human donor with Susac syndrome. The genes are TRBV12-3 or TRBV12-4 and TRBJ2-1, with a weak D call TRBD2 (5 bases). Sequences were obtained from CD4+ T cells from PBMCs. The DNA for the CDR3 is TGTGCCAGCAGTCCTCGGGGATACTCCTACAATGAGCAGTTCTTC. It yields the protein CASSPRGYSYNEQFF.